This T cell receptor beta chain is from a study of T cells in Graves' hyperthyroidism and ophthalmopathy. Orbital computed tomography and thyroid ultrasound, together with serum TRAb and thyroxine and clinical symptoms, were used for diagnoses. As regards this clonotype: Its target is not known. A much larger clone lies one base from this, so it may be a read error.

RNA transcripts provided the source from which TCR beta CDR3 regions were amplified. First-round RT-PCR with HTBI primers amplified the TCR CDR3 region. One entry per CDR3 protein, called by TCRdb with MiXCR from the multiplex PCR reads. The sample has some 420,000 distinct CDR3 sequences, roughly an eighth seen once. Whole-study findings and limits: A median about 6 months before onset, the model predicted ophthalmopathy. Blood samples included most of the expanded thyroid clonotypes exceeding 0.001. Ophthalmopathy was separated from stable hyperthyroidism by a 13 V-J model.

The TCR sequence derives from a woman aged 18-29 years with Graves' hyperthyroidism. The sequenced sample was blood.

The CDR3 reads CASTPGSDDTQYF. DNA of the CDR3: TGTGCCAGCACACCAGGTAGCGATGATACGCAGTATTTT. The chain joins TRBV18 to TRBJ2-3, with D maybe TRBD2 (5 bases). The CDR3 totals 13 residues. The germline V gene encodes CDR1 KGHSH and CDR2 LQKENI. The variable domain in full, completed from reference TRBV18 and TRBJ2-3, reads NAGVMQNPRHLVRRRGQEARLRCSPMKGHSHVYWYRQLPEEGLKFMVYLQKENIIDESGMPKERFSAEFPKEGPSILRIQQVVRGDSAAYFCASTPGSDDTQYFGPGTRLTVL.